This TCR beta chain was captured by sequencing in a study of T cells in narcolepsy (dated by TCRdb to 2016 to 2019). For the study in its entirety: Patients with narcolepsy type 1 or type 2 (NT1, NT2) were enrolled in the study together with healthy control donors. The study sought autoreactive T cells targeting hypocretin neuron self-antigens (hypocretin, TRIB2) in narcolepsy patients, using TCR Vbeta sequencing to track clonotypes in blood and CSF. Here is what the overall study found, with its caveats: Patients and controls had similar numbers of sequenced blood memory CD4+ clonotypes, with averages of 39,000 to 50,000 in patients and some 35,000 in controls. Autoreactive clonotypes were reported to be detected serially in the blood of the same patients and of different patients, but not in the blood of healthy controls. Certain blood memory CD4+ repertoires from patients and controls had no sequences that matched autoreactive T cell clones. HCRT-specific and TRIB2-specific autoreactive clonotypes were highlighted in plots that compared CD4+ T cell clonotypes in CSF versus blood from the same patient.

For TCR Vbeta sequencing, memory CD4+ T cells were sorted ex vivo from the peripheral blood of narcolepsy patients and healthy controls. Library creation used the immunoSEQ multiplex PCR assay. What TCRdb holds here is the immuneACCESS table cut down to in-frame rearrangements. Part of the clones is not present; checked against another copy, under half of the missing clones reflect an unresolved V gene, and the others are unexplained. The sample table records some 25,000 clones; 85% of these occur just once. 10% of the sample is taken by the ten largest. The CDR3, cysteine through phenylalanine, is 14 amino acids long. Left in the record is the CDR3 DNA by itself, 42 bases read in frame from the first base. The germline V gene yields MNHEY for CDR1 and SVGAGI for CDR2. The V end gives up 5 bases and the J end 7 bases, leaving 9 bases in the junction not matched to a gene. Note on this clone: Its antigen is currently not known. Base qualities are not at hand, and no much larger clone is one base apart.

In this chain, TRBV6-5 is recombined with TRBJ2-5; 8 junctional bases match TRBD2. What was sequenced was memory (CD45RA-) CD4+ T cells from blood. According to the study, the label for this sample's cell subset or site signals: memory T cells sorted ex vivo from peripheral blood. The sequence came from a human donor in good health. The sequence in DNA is TGTGCCAGCAGTCAACCGGGACTAGTAGGGACCCAGTACTTC. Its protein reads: CASSQPGLVGTQYF.